This T cell receptor beta chain was recovered during a study of CD8 T cells in ankylosing spondylitis. General study findings and limits: Characteristic, it appeared, of ankylosing spondylitis blood was a TCR beta motif of seven or eight highly homologous variants.

Via MiXCR, TCRdb re-called the 5' RACE reads, giving one row per CDR3 protein. The sample contains a few hundred thousand distinct CDR3 sequences, around 20% of which appear only once. With respect to this clonotype: Its antigen is undetermined.

V was shortened by 5 bases and J by 11 bases, with 19 bases between the two germline ends. Germline V gene sequence: CDR1 SGHTA, CDR2 FQGNSA. CDR3 length equals 13 residues. The sequenced sample was blood, either unsorted or a sorted T cell fraction (not recorded which). The origin of this receptor is a female donor with ankylosing spondylitis or in good health (not recorded which). This chain uses TRBV7-2 with TRBJ2-7; TRBD1 is a possible D gene (5 bases). The CDR3 here is CASSRGDSIIEYF. The CDR3 DNA sequence: TGTGCCAGCAGCAGGGGTGACTCAATCATCGAGTACTTC.